This is a list of T cell receptor beta chains from one sample in a study of CD8 T cells in ankylosing spondylitis. TCRdb re-analysed the 5' RACE reads in MiXCR, keeping a single row per CDR3 protein. The table has a few hundred thousand distinct CDR3 sequences, 20% to 25% seen once. Source material: blood, either unsorted or a sorted T cell fraction (not recorded which). These TCRs come from a male donor with ankylosing spondylitis. Each CDR3 is given with its conserved first and last residue. Each record gives: J gene, V gene, clone size, D gene, CDR3 length, CDR3 protein, CDR3 DNA. A D gene is named only where the DNA matches it firmly. A row's size may be missing; if present it is once, few, many or a size class.

J gene: TRBJ2-1
V gene: TRBV7-9
clone size: .
D gene: .
CDR3 length: 14
CDR3 protein: CASSPPGPGNEQFF
CDR3 DNA: TGTGCCAGCAGCCCCCCGGGGCCTGGCAATGAGCAGTTCTTC

J gene: TRBJ2-5
V gene: TRBV7-8
clone size: .
D gene: .
CDR3 length: 13
CDR3 protein: CASSLQRQETQYF
CDR3 DNA: TGTGCCAGCAGCTTACAGCGGCAAGAGACCCAGTACTTC

J gene: TRBJ2-3
V gene: TRBV10-3
clone size: .
D gene: .
CDR3 length: 12
CDR3 protein: CAISGGTDTQYF
CDR3 DNA: TGTGCCATCAGTGGGGGCACAGATACGCAGTATTTT

J gene: TRBJ1-3
V gene: TRBV3-1
clone size: .
D gene: TRBD1
CDR3 length: 16
CDR3 protein: CASSQETGVSGNTIYF
CDR3 DNA: TGTGCCAGCAGCCAAGAAACAGGGGTCTCTGGAAACACCATATATTTT

J gene: TRBJ1-6
V gene: TRBV28
clone size: .
D gene: TRBD1
CDR3 length: 17
CDR3 protein: CASRKRQGVLRDSPLHF
CDR3 DNA: TGTGCCAGCCGCAAACGACAGGGAGTTTTAAGGGATTCACCCCTCCACTTT

J gene: TRBJ2-1
V gene: TRBV7-9
clone size: few
D gene: .
CDR3 length: 13
CDR3 protein: CASSSYPVNEQFF
CDR3 DNA: TGTGCCAGCAGCTCATACCCTGTGAATGAGCAGTTCTTC

J gene: TRBJ1-2
V gene: TRBV10-3
clone size: few
D gene: .
CDR3 length: 12
CDR3 protein: CAISQGTSGYTF
CDR3 DNA: TGTGCCATCAGTCAGGGGACCAGTGGCTACACCTTC

J gene: TRBJ2-7
V gene: TRBV7-2
clone size: .
D gene: .
CDR3 length: 14
CDR3 protein: CASSPSTGTYEQYF
CDR3 DNA: TGTGCCAGCAGCCCCTCAACAGGGACCTACGAGCAGTACTTC

J gene: TRBJ2-5
V gene: TRBV5-1
clone size: .
D gene: .
CDR3 length: 15
CDR3 protein: CASSWSGPGEETQYF
CDR3 DNA: TGCGCCAGCAGCTGGAGTGGGCCGGGAGAAGAGACCCAGTACTTC

J gene: TRBJ1-1
V gene: TRBV28
clone size: .
D gene: .
CDR3 length: 14
CDR3 protein: CASRTPGIYTEAFF
CDR3 DNA: TGTGCCAGCAGAACCCCAGGGATTTACACTGAAGCTTTCTTT

J gene: TRBJ1-6
V gene: TRBV5-1
clone size: .
D gene: .
CDR3 length: 16
CDR3 protein: CASSLAWGGRNSPLHF
CDR3 DNA: TGCGCCAGCAGCTTGGCCTGGGGGGGGCGGAATTCACCCCTCCACTTT

J gene: TRBJ1-5
V gene: TRBV7-8
clone size: few
D gene: .
CDR3 length: 14
CDR3 protein: CASSLQSFNQPQHF
CDR3 DNA: TGTGCCAGCAGCTTACAGAGTTTTAATCAGCCCCAGCATTTT

J gene: TRBJ2-7
V gene: TRBV29-1
clone size: few
D gene: .
CDR3 length: 12
CDR3 protein: CSVEGTAYEQYF
CDR3 DNA: TGCAGCGTTGAAGGGACAGCCTACGAGCAGTACTTC

J gene: TRBJ1-1
V gene: TRBV7-3
clone size: .
D gene: .
CDR3 length: 14
CDR3 protein: CASSLDRGATEAFF
CDR3 DNA: TGTGCCAGCAGCTTAGACCGGGGGGCGACTGAAGCTTTCTTT

J gene: TRBJ1-6
V gene: TRBV12-3/TRBV12-4
clone size: many
D gene: .
CDR3 length: 16
CDR3 protein: CASSFSPPRAHSPLHF
CDR3 DNA: TGTGCCAGCAGTTTCTCGCCGCCCCGTGCACATTCACCCCTCCACTTT

J gene: TRBJ2-2
V gene: TRBV27
clone size: .
D gene: TRBD2
CDR3 length: 16
CDR3 protein: CASSDLAGGNTGELFF
CDR3 DNA: TGTGCCAGCAGCGATCTAGCGGGAGGGAACACCGGGGAGCTGTTTTTT

J gene: TRBJ1-1
V gene: TRBV4-1
clone size: many
D gene: .
CDR3 length: 13
CDR3 protein: CASSQDRPSAAFF
CDR3 DNA: TGCGCCAGCAGCCAAGACCGTCCGTCGGCCGCTTTCTTT

J gene: TRBJ2-5
V gene: TRBV2
clone size: .
D gene: .
CDR3 length: 12
CDR3 protein: CASSLETETQYF
CDR3 DNA: TGTGCCAGCAGTCTAGAAACGGAGACCCAGTACTTC

J gene: TRBJ2-7
V gene: TRBV5-1
clone size: many
D gene: TRBD2
CDR3 length: 17
CDR3 protein: CASSLDPFSGTGYEQYF
CDR3 DNA: TGCGCCAGCAGCCTCGATCCTTTTAGCGGGACCGGCTACGAGCAGTACTTC

J gene: TRBJ1-2
V gene: TRBV5-5
clone size: few
D gene: .
CDR3 length: 14
CDR3 protein: CASRKTGSGNGYTF
CDR3 DNA: TGTGCCAGTCGCAAAACAGGATCCGGGAATGGCTACACCTTC

J gene: TRBJ2-7
V gene: TRBV28
clone size: .
D gene: .
CDR3 length: 11
CDR3 protein: CASRASYEQYF
CDR3 DNA: TGTGCCAGCCGGGCCTCCTACGAGCAGTACTTC

J gene: TRBJ1-6
V gene: TRBV7-2
clone size: .
D gene: .
CDR3 length: 16
CDR3 protein: CASSLSSGEANSPLHF
CDR3 DNA: TGTGCCAGCAGCTTAAGTTCTGGGGAAGCGAATTCACCCCTCCACTTT

J gene: TRBJ1-5
V gene: TRBV15
clone size: few
D gene: .
CDR3 length: 14
CDR3 protein: CATSRGREDQPQHF
CDR3 DNA: TGTGCCACCAGCAGGGGACGGGAAGATCAGCCCCAGCATTTT

J gene: TRBJ2-4
V gene: TRBV7-2
clone size: few
D gene: .
CDR3 length: 17
CDR3 protein: CASSLARQGRAKNIQYF
CDR3 DNA: TGTGCCAGCAGCTTAGCTCGCCAGGGACGAGCCAAAAACATTCAGTACTTC

J gene: TRBJ2-5
V gene: TRBV9
clone size: .
D gene: .
CDR3 length: 14
CDR3 protein: CASSVGLAWGTQYF
CDR3 DNA: TGTGCCAGCAGCGTAGGGCTAGCCTGGGGGACCCAGTACTTC

J gene: TRBJ1-1
V gene: TRBV10-3
clone size: .
D gene: .
CDR3 length: 12
CDR3 protein: CAISESHTEAFF
CDR3 DNA: TGTGCCATCAGTGAGTCCCACACTGAAGCTTTCTTT